The sequence of this TCR beta chain was determined in a study of blood T cell repertoires in COVID-19. Study information: COVID-19 samples, acute and convalescent, were from the United States, Italy and Spain.

How the authors handled the data: Reference gene primer amplification gave nucleated cell count estimates. The assay was immunoSEQ multiplex PCR, and TCRdb's table has in-frame clones only and misses some. V, J and clone size derive from that table, while D and trimming were established from the DNA sequence. The sample lists roughly 150,000 clones, 75% to 90% occurring once. The CDR3 length is 15 residues. Trimming took 0 bases from V and 5 from J; bases not matched to a gene: 4. Germline V lookup: CDR1 SGHRS, CDR2 YFSETQ. The chain links TRBV5-1 to TRBJ2-1, with 8 bases fitting TRBD1. Sequencing input: peripheral blood. This TCR was recovered from an elderly man with acute or convalescent COVID-19. The CDR3 reads CASSLAGGENNEQFF. The DNA for the CDR3 is TGCGCCAGCAGCTTGGCAGGGGGCGAGAACAATGAGCAGTTCTTC. Full variable domain (remainder filled in from reference TRBV5-1 and TRBJ2-1): KAGVTQTPRYLIKTRGQQVTLSCSPISGHRSVSWYQQTPGQGLQFLFEYFSETQRNKGNFPGRFSGRQFSNSRSEMNVSTLELGDSALYLCASSLAGGENNEQFFGPGTRLTVL.